This T cell receptor (beta chain) was recorded in a study of T cell changes during pregnancy in multiple sclerosis. V shed 2 bases and J shed 4 bases, with 11 bases lying between them. CDR1 and CDR2 (germline): SGHAT, FQNNGV. The CDR3 runs to 14 residues. Data came from immunoSEQ multiplex PCR; TCRdb stores just in-frame clones and leaves some out. The sample lists some 110,000 clones; approximately 90% were seen once. The V gene is TRBV11-2, the J gene TRBJ1-2; perhaps TRBD1 as D (6 bases). The clonotype originates from a female donor with multiple sclerosis, enrolled in a pregnancy study. The sequencing used peripheral blood, collected in the third trimester of pregnancy. The CDR3: CASSLNRVGYGYTF. In DNA form, the CDR3 reads TGTGCCAGCAGCTTAAACAGGGTCGGCTATGGCTACACCTTC.